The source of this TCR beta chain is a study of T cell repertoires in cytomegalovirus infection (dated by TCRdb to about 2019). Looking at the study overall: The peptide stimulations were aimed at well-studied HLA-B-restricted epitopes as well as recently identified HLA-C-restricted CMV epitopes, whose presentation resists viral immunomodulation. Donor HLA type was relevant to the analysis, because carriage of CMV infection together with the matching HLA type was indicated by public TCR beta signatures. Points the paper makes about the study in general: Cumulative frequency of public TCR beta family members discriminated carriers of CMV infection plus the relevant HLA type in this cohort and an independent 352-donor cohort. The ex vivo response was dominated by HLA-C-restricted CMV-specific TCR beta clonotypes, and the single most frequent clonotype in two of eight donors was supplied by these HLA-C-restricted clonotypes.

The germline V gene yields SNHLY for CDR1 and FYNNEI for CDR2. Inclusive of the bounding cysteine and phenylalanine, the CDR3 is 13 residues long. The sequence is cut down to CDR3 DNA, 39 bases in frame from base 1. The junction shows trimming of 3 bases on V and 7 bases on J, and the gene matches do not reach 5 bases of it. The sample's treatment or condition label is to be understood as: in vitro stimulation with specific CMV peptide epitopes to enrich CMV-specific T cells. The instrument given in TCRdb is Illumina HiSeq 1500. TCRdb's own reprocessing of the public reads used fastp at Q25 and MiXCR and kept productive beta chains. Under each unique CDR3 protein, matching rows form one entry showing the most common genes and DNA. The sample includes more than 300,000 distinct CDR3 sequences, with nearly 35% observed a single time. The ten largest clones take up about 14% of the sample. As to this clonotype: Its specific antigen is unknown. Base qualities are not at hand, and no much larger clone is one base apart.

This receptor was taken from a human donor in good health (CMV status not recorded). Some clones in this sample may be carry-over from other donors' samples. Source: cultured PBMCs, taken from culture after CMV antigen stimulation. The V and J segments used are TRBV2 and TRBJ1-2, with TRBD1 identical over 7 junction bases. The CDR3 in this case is CASSERGQGGYTF. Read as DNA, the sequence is TGTGCCAGCAGTGAGAGGGGGCAAGGTGGCTACACCTTC.